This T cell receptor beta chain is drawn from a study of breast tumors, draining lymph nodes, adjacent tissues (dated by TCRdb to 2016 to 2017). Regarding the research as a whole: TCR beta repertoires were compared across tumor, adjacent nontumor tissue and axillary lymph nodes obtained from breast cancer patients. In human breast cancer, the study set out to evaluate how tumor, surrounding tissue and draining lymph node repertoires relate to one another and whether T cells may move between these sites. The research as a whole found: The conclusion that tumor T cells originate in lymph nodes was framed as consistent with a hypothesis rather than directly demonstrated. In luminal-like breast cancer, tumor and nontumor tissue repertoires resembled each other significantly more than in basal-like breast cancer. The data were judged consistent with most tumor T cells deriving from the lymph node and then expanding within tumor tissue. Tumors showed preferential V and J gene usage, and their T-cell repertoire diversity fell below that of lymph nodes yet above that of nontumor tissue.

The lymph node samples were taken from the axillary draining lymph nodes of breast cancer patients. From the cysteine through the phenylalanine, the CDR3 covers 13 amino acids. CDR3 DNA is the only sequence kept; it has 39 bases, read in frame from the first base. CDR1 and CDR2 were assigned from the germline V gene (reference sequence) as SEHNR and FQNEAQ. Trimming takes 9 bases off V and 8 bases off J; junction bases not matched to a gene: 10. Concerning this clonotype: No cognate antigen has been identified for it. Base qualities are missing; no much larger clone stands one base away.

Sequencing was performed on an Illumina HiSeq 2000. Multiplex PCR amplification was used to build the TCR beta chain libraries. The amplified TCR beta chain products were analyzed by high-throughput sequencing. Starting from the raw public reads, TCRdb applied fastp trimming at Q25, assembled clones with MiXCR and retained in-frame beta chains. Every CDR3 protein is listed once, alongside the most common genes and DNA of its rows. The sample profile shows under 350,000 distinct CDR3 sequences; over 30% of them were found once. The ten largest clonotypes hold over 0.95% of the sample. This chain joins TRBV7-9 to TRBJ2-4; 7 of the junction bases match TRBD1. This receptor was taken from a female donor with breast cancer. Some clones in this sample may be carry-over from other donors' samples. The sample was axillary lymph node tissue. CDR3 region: CASEPRGLDIQYF. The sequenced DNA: TGTGCCAGTGAACCTAGGGGGCTGGACATTCAGTACTTC. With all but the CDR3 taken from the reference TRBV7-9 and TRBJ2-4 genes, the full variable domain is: DTGVSQNPRHKITKRGQNVTFRCDPISEHNRLYWYRQTLGQGPEFLTYFQNEAQLEKSRLLSDRFSAERPKGSFSTLEIQRTEQGDSAMYLCASEPRGLDIQYFGAGTRLSVL.